This T cell receptor (beta chain) was documented in a study of blood T cell repertoires in COVID-19 (TCRdb year 2020). For the wider study: Samples from collaborators originated in the United States, Italy and Spain and spanned both the acute and convalescent phases of COVID-19. Where available, HLA class I and class II types were obtained from metadata supplied by the sample provider rather than from assay-based typing. Subjects who had been exposed to COVID-19, were actively infected with it, or had recovered from it provided the deeply sampled blood TCRbeta repertoires that made up the dataset. Samples were obtained from the ongoing ImmuneRACE study (first 160 participants) and from 950 to 1,500 subjects provided by 6 global collaborators. The repertoires were made available in a free public database intended to serve as a resource for research on the immune response to SARS-CoV-2. Sample metadata almost always included a de-identified subject ID, COVID-19 status, age in years and sex. The prospective study material was composed of cDNA or gDNA derived from T cells, B-cell-depleted T cells, or PBMCs. Overall results and qualifications from the work: The quantity of clinical and demographic metadata differed by source and by participant and was supplied without curation.

TCRbeta CDR3 regions were amplified from genomic DNA by means of the immunoSEQ Assay, a bias-controlled multiplex PCR. In the source study's methods: Nucleated cell counts per sample were estimated from amplification of reference gene primers within the assay. Sequence reads were collapsed and filtered to measure the absolute abundance of every unique TCRbeta CDR3 rearrangement. Productive Simpson clonality was computed per sample as the square root of Simpson's diversity index over productive rearrangements. As stored in TCRdb, this immuneACCESS dataset retains in-frame rearrangements with V and J assigned. A fraction of the clones does not appear; measured against another copy, unresolved V genes explain less than half of the discrepancy, and the remainder lacks a known reason. From that table come the V and J calls and clone size; the DNA was used to work out D and trimming. This sample is represented by 90,000 to 150,000 clones; approximately 80% of them were singletons. The ten largest clones capture about 6.6% of the sample.

Whole blood was collected in K2EDTA tubes by collaborating institutions according to the institutions' own protocols. For TCRbeta analysis, collaborators shipped samples as frozen whole blood, isolated PBMCs, or DNA extracted from either of those sample types. On this clone: Its antigen specificity is not known. No quality values exist for individual bases; no much larger clone is one base distant.

Sequencing was done on a sample of peripheral blood. This TCR derives from a man in his 70s with acute or convalescent COVID-19.

The bases read TGTGCCAGCAGCTTAGGGAGCGGGGAAGGGAATGAGCAGTTCTTC. It is translated as CASSLGSGEGNEQFF. This chain joins TRBV7-3 to TRBJ2-1; TRBD2 aligns with 7 central bases. From the germline V gene, CDR1 is SGHTA and CDR2 is FQGTGA. Trimming removed 2 bases from V and 7 bases from J; the gene matches leave 8 bases unexplained. The CDR3 sequence holds 15 residues, the cysteine and phenylalanine included. Kept here is only the CDR3 DNA, which spans 45 bases and is read in frame from base 1.